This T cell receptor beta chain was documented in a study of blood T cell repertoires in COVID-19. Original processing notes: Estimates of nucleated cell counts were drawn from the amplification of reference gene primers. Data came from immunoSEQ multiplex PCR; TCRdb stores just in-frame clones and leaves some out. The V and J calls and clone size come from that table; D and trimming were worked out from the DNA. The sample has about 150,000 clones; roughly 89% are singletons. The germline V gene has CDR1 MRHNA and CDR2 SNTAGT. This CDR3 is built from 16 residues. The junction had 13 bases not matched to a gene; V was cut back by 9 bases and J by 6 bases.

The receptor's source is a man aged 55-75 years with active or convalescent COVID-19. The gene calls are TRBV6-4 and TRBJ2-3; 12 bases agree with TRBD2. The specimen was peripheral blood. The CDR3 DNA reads TGTGCCAGGGCCGGGACTAGCGGGCCTATTGGGGATACGCAGTATTTT. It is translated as CARAGTSGPIGDTQYF.